The rows below give T cell receptor beta chains drawn from one sample of a study of metastatic and nonmetastatic thyroid tumors. TCRdb reprocessed the PCR reads using MiXCR. The table includes 60,000 or so clones, less than 5% detected once. The material sequenced was blood. These receptors all come from a female donor with papillary thyroid cancer or a benign thyroid nodule (not recorded which). Some clones in this sample may be carry-over from other donors' samples. The CDR3 runs from the conserved cysteine through the conserved F or W. Fields, in order: V gene, CDR3 protein.

>TRBV27
CASTGGSYNSPLHF
>TRBV28
CASSHGGLMGYSSYEQYF
>TRBV3-1
CASKGGSNSYEQYF
>TRBV19
CASSDSGHLNTEAFF
>TRBV20-1
CSADQGLYGYTF
>TRBV20-1
CSAGVMAGGTDTQYF
>TRBV11-2
CASSLGLDRERDNEQFF
>TRBV2
CASSYGRNNQPQHF
>TRBV20-1
CSARRPQGVEYGYTF
>TRBV6-1
CASRTTGQGGEKLFF
>TRBV12-3/TRBV12-4
CASSYGNRGSPLHF
>TRBV5-1
CASSLAKDTEAFF
>TRBV30
CAWSVGQGARGYTF
>TRBV5-5
CASSSGTRGLTNEKLFF
>TRBV6-1
CASSDGRVCVYTF
>TRBV6-1
CVSSAYRDSGYGYTF
>TRBV28
CASSSGGFNYGYTF
>TRBV18
CASSPGGLAGYGAQYF
>TRBV28
CASSTWTEPKETQYF
>TRBV6-2/TRBV6-3
CASSAGTGGADGYTF
>TRBV20-1
CSAEGVYGYTF
>TRBV3-1
CASADRGDNYGYTF
>TRBV24-1
CATSDTIAGGTDTQYF
>TRBV7-3
CASSLTGGGHPDSYNSPLHF
>TRBV3-1
CASSQGVTYGYTF
>TRBV15
CATSRAIRTVKYQPQHF
>TRBV7-2
CASSSSGASSYNEQFF
>TRBV2
CASRSRLVSYEQYF
>TRBV6-2/TRBV6-3
CASSYTRQGFDEQYF
>TRBV11-2
CASSFPGTSYEQYF
>TRBV28
CATGQGSDYGYTF
>TRBV7-8
CASSFEYYYEQYF
>TRBV28
CASSILGGPNTEAFF
>TRBV5-1
CASSSGTGIYNSPLHF
>TRBV3-1
CASSLGQEQRETQYF
>TRBV10-3
CAIIRQGITGELFF
>TRBV7-3
CASNLTSPGGADTQYF